The table lists the clone carrying this T cell receptor (beta chain) with many counts. The antigen is not known. Unique molecular identifiers were incorporated when the TCRbeta library was constructed. MiXCR was run by TCRdb on the PCR reads, yielding one entry per CDR3 protein. This sample has around 200,000 distinct CDR3 sequences; 9.5% to 13% occur once, and the top ten carry 28%. This sample stems from a study of T-cell reconstitution after alpha-beta-depleted transplantation in children. Study results and limitations: Several hundred expanded graft clones reportedly supplied alpha-beta T cells about two months after transplant.

Germline CDR1 reads SGHRS; CDR2 reads YFSETQ. V was trimmed by 0 bases and J by 1 base, leaving 7 bases between them. The CDR3 runs to 14 residues. The chain uses TRBV5-1 and TRBJ2-5; unclear D gene. This sample comprised PBMCs, obtained before TCRalphabeta/CD19-depleted stem cell transplant. This TCR was sampled from a child under two years old with acute myeloid leukemia, due to receive a stem cell transplant. The CDR3 region is CASSLVQIQETQYF. The CDR3 coding sequence is TGCGCCAGCAGCTTGGTACAGATCCAAGAGACCCAGTACTTC.